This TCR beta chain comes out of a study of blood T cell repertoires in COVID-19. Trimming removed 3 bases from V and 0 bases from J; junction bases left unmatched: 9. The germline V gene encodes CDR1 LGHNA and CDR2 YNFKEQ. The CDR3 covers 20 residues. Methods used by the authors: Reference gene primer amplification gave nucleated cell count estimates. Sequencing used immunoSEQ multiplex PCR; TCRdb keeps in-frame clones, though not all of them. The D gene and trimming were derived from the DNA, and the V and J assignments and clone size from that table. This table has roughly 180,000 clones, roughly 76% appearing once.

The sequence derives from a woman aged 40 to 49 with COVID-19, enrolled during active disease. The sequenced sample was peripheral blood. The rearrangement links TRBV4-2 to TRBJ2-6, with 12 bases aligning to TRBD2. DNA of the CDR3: TGTGCCAGCAGCCACCTAGCGGGGGGGAAGAGTGGCTCTGGGGCCAACGTCCTGACTTTC. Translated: CASSHLAGGKSGSGANVLTF.